This TCR beta chain appears in the sequencing data of a study of shared T cell receptors in the human thymus. Generated by immunoSEQ multiplex PCR, the TCRdb table keeps only in-frame clones and is missing some. The sample lists hundreds of thousands of clones, approximately 89% occurring once. The CDR3 consists of 18 residues. Germline V gene sequence: CDR1 SQVTM, CDR2 ANQGSEA. The V gene end was trimmed by 6 bases and the J gene end by 0 bases; junction bases not matched to a gene: 17. These data are also associated with another study on human thymus T cells. That study adds: Donors were healthy Finnish babies undergoing corrective operations for congenital heart defects. From resections taken during corrective heart surgery, the thymus tissue was obtained. Related studies found that unrelated individuals share highly overlapping thymic repertoires.

The sequence came from a boy under two years old with a congenital heart defect. V and J are TRBV29-1 and TRBJ2-7, with 10 bases aligning to TRBD1. Material for sequencing was thymocytes. The CDR3 DNA reads TGCAGCGTCCTCACCGGGACAGGGGCGGTCCCTAGCTCCTACGAGCAGTACTTC. As protein: CSVLTGTGAVPSSYEQYF.